These 5 T cell receptor beta chains were sequenced from one sample in a study of CD8 T cells in ankylosing spondylitis. Notes on the study in general: Roughly eight highly homologous variants made up a TCR beta motif that seemed to typify ankylosing spondylitis blood.

These TCRs' antigens remain unknown. TCRdb reprocessed the 5' RACE reads with MiXCR, giving one entry per CDR3 protein. Among around 130,000 distinct CDR3 sequences listed, approximately 17% were seen once. The source material was blood, either unsorted or a sorted T cell fraction (not recorded which). The receptor source for this set is a male donor with ankylosing spondylitis.

V and J are TRBV4-1 and TRBJ2-5; D is perhaps TRBD1 or TRBD2 (5 bases each). CDR3 length equals 17 residues. Germline CDR1 is MGHRA and CDR2 is YSYEKL. Deletions cut 2 bases from V and 0 bases from J, with 16 bases between. The CDR3, as DNA: TGCGCCAGCAGCCAACGGGACGGCGGATTGTACCAAGAGACCCAGTACTTC. Translation: CASSQRDGGLYQETQYF.

This clonotype was found a few times. This chain links TRBV27 with TRBJ2-3, with D perhaps given as TRBD1 or TRBD2 (5 bases each). The germline V gene encodes CDR1 MNHEY and CDR2 SMNVEV (reference sequence). The V gene lost 6 bases and the J gene lost 9 bases, with 22 bases spanning the gap. The CDR3 loop spans 15 amino acids. The CDR3 here is CASRLPGRAEGTQYF. CDR3 nucleotide sequence: TGTGCCAGCAGACTTCCCGGCAGGGCTGAGGGAACGCAGTATTTT.

This rearrangement joins TRBV4-3 to TRBJ2-1; TRBD1 aligns across 7 bases. Losses at the gene ends were 1 base for V and 9 bases for J; bases not matched to a gene: 9. Germline CDR1 and CDR2: LGHNA and YSLEER. The CDR3 spans 15 residues. The CDR3 is CASSQGVLDRTEQFF. DNA for the CDR3: TGCGCCAGCAGCCAAGGGGTTTTGGACAGGACTGAGCAGTTCTTC.

The table lists this clonotype with a few counts. The chain recombines TRBV27 with TRBJ2-1; D is possibly TRBD2 (6 bases). CDR1 is MNHEY and CDR2 is SMNVEV in the germline V gene (reference sequence). The CDR3 has 15 amino acids. V lost 2 bases and J 8 bases, leaving 16 bases between the germline ends. CDR3 sequence reads: CASSLKGGISHEQFF. The CDR3 DNA is TGTGCCAGCAGTTTAAAGGGCGGGATCAGCCATGAGCAGTTCTTC.

J is TRBJ2-1 and V is TRBV11-2, with TRBD2 matching 8 bases. This CDR3 region has 19 residues. Trimming removed 1 base from V and 4 bases from J; junction bases left unmatched: 15. Germline V lookup: CDR1 SGHAT, CDR2 FQNNGV. The CDR3 region is CASSLVLAGPLLRYNEQFF. The CDR3 bases are TGTGCCAGCAGCTTAGTCCTAGCGGGCCCCCTCCTAAGGTACAATGAGCAGTTCTTC.